This passage covers 14 T cell receptor beta chains from one sample sequenced in a study of blood T cell repertoires in COVID-19. Here immunoSEQ multiplex PCR was the method, and the copy in TCRdb shows in-frame clones only, minus some. The repertoire holds 95,000 to 150,000 clones, with roughly three quarters as singletons. Sequencing used peripheral blood. All receptors come from a man between 35 and 55 years old with active or convalescent COVID-19.

The chain joins TRBV9 to TRBJ2-3, with TRBD1 matching over 9 bases. CDR3 size: 15 residues. Per the germline V gene, CDR1 is SGDLS and CDR2 is YYNGEE. V shed 3 bases, J shed 2 bases, and the junction held 4 bases outside the gene matches. The CDR3 loop reads CASSEGQGYTDTQYF. CDR3 coding DNA: TGTGCCAGCAGCGAGGGACAGGGCTACACAGATACGCAGTATTTT.

This clone was detected only a few times. CDR3 nucleotide sequence: TGTGCCTGGATCACCTACGGGACTAGCGGCGATGAGCAGTTCTTC. The encoded protein is CAWITYGTSGDEQFF. The chain employs TRBV30 and TRBJ2-1, with 11 nucleotides matching TRBD2. The junction had 10 bases not matched to a gene; V was cut back by 4 bases and J by 8 bases. The CDR3 sequence is 15 residues long. Per germline, CDR1 GTSNPN and CDR2 SVGIG (reference sequence).

This rearrangement joins TRBV27 to TRBJ2-2; TRBD2 agrees at 9 bases. Germline V gene sequence: CDR1 MNHEY, CDR2 SMNVEV (reference sequence). V shed 1 base, J shed 6 bases, and the junction held 6 bases outside the gene matches. The CDR3 runs to 16 residues. The CDR3 protein is CASSLYSVAGAGELFF. Written as DNA, the CDR3 is TGTGCCAGCAGTTTATATTCCGTAGCGGGGGCCGGGGAGCTGTTTTTT.

The chain carries TRBV6-5 and TRBJ2-3; D might be TRBD2 (6 bases). Germline V gene data show CDR1 as MNHEY and CDR2 as SVGAGI. CDR3 size: 10 residues. Here the CDR3 reads CATRGATQYF. CDR3 sequence (DNA): TGTGCGACGCGGGGAGCTACGCAGTATTTT.

This rearrangement joins TRBV9 to TRBJ2-1; possible D gene TRBD1, 6 bases. This CDR3 is built from 14 residues. V lost 3 bases to trimming and J lost 3 bases, with 10 bases between them. Looked up from germline, CDR1 is SGDLS and CDR2 is YYNGEE. CDR3 DNA sequence: TGTGCCAGCAGCGGACAGGCTTACTACAATGAGCAGTTCTTC. This sequence encodes CASSGQAYYNEQFF.

The V gene is TRBV7-9, the J gene TRBJ1-1; D unclear. CDR3 size: 13 residues. Between the trimmed V and J ends, which lost 5 bases and 3 bases, there was a span of 10 bases. The germline CDR1 and CDR2 sequences are SEHNR and FQNEAQ (reference sequence). The CDR3 coding sequence is TGTGCCAGCAGCCCCGACGAGGACACTGAAGCTTTCTTT. As protein: CASSPDEDTEAFF.

As regards this clone: At one end, the junction sequence differs from germline, possibly due to a read error. CDR3: CASRLAGKVNF. The CDR3 DNA is TGTGCCAGCAGGTTAGCGGGAAAGGTCAATTTT. The gene calls are TRBV25-1 and TRBJ2-3; TRBD2 matches 8 bases. CDR1 and CDR2 (germline): MGHDK, SYGVNS. The CDR3 runs to 11 residues.

The rearrangement joins TRBV24-1 to TRBJ2-3; no definite D call. The V gene lost 7 bases and the J gene lost 2 bases, with 3 bases spanning the gap. Germline V gene data show CDR1 as KGHDR and CDR2 as SFDVKD. The CDR3 totals 11 residues. In nucleotides, the CDR3 is TGTGCCACCAGACACACAGATACGCAGTATTTT. It is translated as CATRHTDTQYF.

CDR3 sequence reads: CASTGTSAGELFF. The CDR3, as DNA: TGTGCCAGCACCGGGACTTCGGCCGGGGAGCTGTTTTTT. The chain links TRBV6-5 to TRBJ2-2, with TRBD2 as a possible D gene (6 bases). This CDR3 comprises 13 residues. V lost 7 bases and J 6 bases, leaving 12 bases between the germline ends. The germline V gene has CDR1 MNHEY and CDR2 SVGAGI.

In DNA, the CDR3 is TGTGCCAGCGGGTTGCGGGAGGGGATCACCGGGGAGCTGTTTTTT. It codes for CASGLREGITGELFF. This sequence joins TRBV21-1 and TRBJ2-2; the table gives TRBD2 as D, unverified against the DNA. TRBV21-1 is listed as a pseudogene. The CDR3 is made up of 15 amino acids.

This clone was recorded a few times. V and J are TRBV12-3 or TRBV12-4 and TRBJ1-3; D uncertain. V dropped 5 bases and J dropped 0 bases, with 5 bases sitting between them. The CDR3 is made up of 13 amino acids. CDR3: CASSLTSGNTIYF. DNA for the CDR3: TGTGCCAGCAGTCTAACCTCTGGAAACACCATATATTTT.

On this clone itself: The identical CDR3 is also encoded by other nucleotide sequences in the sample. This chain joins TRBV9 and TRBJ1-1; no firm D call. V dropped 0 bases and J dropped 0 bases, with 3 bases sitting between them. Germline loops: CDR1 SGDLS, CDR2 YYNGEE. This CDR3 has 13 amino acids. Written as DNA, the CDR3 is TGTGCCAGCAGCGTAGCAGTGAACACTGAAGCTTTCTTT. This sequence encodes CASSVAVNTEAFF.

The CDR3 sequence: CAWGEGYSPLHF. The CDR3 DNA reads TGTGCCTGGGGGGAGGGGTATTCACCCCTCCACTTT. The V call is TRBV30, the J call TRBJ1-6, with a weak D call TRBD1 (5 bases). V was clipped by 5 bases and J by 8 bases, with 10 bases between them. Germline CDR1 GTSNPN, CDR2 SVGIG (reference sequence). The CDR3 totals 12 residues.

CDR3 sequence: CASSPSLPREETQYF. The DNA of the CDR3 is TGTGCCAGCAGCCCTTCCCTCCCGAGGGAAGAGACCCAGTACTTC. The chain combines TRBV7-2 with TRBJ2-5, with D perhaps matching TRBD2 (5 bases). The germline V and J ends were trimmed by 5 bases and 3 bases, with 16 bases remaining between them. CDR3 size: 15 residues. In germline, CDR1 is SGHTA, CDR2 FQGNSA.